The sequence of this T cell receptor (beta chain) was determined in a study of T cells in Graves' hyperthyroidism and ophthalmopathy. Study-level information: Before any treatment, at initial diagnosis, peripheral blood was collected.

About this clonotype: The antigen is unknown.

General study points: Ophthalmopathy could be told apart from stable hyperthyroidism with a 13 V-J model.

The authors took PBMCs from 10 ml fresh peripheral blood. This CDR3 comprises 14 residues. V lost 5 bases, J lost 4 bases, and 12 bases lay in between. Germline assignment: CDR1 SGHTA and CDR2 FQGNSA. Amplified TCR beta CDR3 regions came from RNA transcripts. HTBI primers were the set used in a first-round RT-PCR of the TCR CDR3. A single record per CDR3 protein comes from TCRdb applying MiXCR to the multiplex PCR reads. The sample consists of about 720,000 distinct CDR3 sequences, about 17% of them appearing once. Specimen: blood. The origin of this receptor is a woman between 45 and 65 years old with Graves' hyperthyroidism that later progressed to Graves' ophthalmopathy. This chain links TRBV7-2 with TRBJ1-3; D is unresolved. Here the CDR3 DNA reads TGTGCCAGCAGCCCCTTGGCCGGCGGAAACACCATATATTTT. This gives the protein CASSPLAGGNTIYF.